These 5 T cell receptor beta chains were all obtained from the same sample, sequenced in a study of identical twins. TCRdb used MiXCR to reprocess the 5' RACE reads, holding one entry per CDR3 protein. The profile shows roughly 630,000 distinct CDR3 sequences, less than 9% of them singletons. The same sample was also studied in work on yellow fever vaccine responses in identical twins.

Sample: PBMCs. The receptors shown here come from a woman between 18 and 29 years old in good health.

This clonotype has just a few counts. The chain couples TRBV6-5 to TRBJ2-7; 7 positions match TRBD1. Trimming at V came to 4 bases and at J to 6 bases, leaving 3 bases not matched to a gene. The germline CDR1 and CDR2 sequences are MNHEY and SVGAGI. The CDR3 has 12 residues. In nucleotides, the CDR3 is TGTGCCAGCAGTTTGGACAGGAGCGAGCAGTACTTC. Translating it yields CASSLDRSEQYF.

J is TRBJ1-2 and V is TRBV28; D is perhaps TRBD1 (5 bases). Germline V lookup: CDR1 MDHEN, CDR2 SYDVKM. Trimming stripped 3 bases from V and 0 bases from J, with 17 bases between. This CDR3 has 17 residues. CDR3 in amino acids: CASSFSLQGGANYGYTF. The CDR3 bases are TGTGCCAGCAGTTTTAGTCTTCAGGGAGGGGCTAACTATGGCTACACCTTC.

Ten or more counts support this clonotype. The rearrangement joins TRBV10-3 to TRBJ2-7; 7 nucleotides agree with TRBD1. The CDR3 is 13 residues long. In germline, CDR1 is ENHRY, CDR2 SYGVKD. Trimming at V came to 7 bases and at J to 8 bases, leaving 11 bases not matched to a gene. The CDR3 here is CAIITGTATKQYV. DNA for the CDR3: TGTGCCATCATTACCGGGACAGCTACGAAGCAGTACGTC.

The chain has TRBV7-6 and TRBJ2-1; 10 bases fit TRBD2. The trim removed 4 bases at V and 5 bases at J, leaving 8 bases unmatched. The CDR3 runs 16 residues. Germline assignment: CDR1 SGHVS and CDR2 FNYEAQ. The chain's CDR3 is CASSSESGRAHNEQFF. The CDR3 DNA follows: TGTGCCAGCAGCTCGGAGAGCGGGAGGGCCCACAATGAGCAGTTCTTC.

The CDR3 DNA reads TGCAGTGCTAGGACCGGGACAGGGGGTAATCAGCCCCAGCATTTT. This sequence encodes CSARTGTGGNQPQHF. The gene calls are TRBV20-1 and TRBJ1-5; the match to TRBD1 covers 11 bases. The CDR3 spans 15 residues. Per germline, CDR1 DFQATT and CDR2 SNEGSKA (reference sequence). V was pared by 3 bases and J by 4 bases, with 5 bases of the junction left unmatched.